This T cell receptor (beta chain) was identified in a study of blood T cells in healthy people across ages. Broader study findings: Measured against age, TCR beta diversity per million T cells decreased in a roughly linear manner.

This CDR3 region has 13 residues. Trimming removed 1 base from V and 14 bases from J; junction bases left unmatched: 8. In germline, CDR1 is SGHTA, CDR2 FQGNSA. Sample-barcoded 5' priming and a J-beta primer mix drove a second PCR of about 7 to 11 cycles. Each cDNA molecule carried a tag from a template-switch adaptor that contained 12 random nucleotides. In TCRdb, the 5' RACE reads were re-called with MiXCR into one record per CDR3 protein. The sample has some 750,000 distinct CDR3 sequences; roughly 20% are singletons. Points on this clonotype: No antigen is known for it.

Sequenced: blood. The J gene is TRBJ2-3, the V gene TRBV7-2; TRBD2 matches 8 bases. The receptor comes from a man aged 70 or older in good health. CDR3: CASSLELAERRYF. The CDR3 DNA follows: TGTGCCAGCAGCTTAGAACTAGCGGAGCGAAGGTATTTT.